The rows below give T cell receptor beta chains drawn from one sample of a study of blood T cell repertoires in COVID-19. Some clones are missing from TCRdb's copy, which holds only in-frame ones; the method was immunoSEQ multiplex PCR. The data show about 140,000 clones, approximately 79% seen once. Source material: peripheral blood. The receptors here all came from a man in his 60s with acute or convalescent COVID-19. Each CDR3 is given with its conserved first and last residue. Fields, in order: CDR3 DNA, CDR3 protein, D gene, clone size, V gene, CDR3 length, J gene. The D gene is left open where the match is weak. A row's size may be missing; if present it is once, few, many or a size class.

CDR3nt: TGTGCCAGCGGGGCGCCGGGCAACTATGGCTACACCTTC; CDR3aa: CASGAPGNYGYTF; d_gene: .; abundance: .; v_gene: TRBV7-9; len: 13; j_gene: TRBJ1-2
CDR3nt: TGTGCCAGTAGTATGAGGCTGGGACAGGGGTCAGACGAGCAGTACTTC; CDR3aa: CASSMRLGQGSDEQYF; d_gene: TRBD1; abundance: .; v_gene: TRBV19; len: 16; j_gene: TRBJ2-7
CDR3nt: TGTGCCAGTAGTCAACAGAAAAGTAGTACGCAGTATTTT; CDR3aa: CASSQQKSSTQYF; d_gene: .; abundance: .; v_gene: TRBV19; len: 13; j_gene: TRBJ2-3
CDR3nt: TGCGCCAGCAGCTTGGAAGGTGAGGCCAATCAGCCCCAGCATTTT; CDR3aa: CASSLEGEANQPQHF; d_gene: .; abundance: .; v_gene: TRBV5-1; len: 15; j_gene: TRBJ1-5
CDR3nt: TGTGCCAGCAGCTTAGGCGTAGCCGGGGAGCTGTTTTTT; CDR3aa: CASSLGVAGELFF; d_gene: .; abundance: .; v_gene: TRBV7-2; len: 13; j_gene: TRBJ2-2
CDR3nt: TGTGCCAGCAGCCAAGCTGGGGAGCTGTTTTTT; CDR3aa: CASSQAGELFF; d_gene: .; abundance: .; v_gene: TRBV3-1/TRBV3-2; len: 11; j_gene: TRBJ2-2
CDR3nt: TGTGCCAGCAGTCCCGACAGGGTCCCTGGAAACACCATATATTTT; CDR3aa: CASSPDRVPGNTIYF; d_gene: TRBD1; abundance: .; v_gene: TRBV6-5; len: 15; j_gene: TRBJ1-3
CDR3nt: TGTGCCACCAGCAGGATTCCAGGGAATTTAACGGGCGAGCAGTACTTC; CDR3aa: CATSRIPGNLTGEQYF; d_gene: .; abundance: once; v_gene: TRBV15; len: 16; j_gene: TRBJ2-7
CDR3nt: TGTGCCAGCAGCCCAGGGAGCAATCAGCCCCAGCATTTT; CDR3aa: CASSPGSNQPQHF; d_gene: .; abundance: .; v_gene: TRBV3-1/TRBV3-2; len: 13; j_gene: TRBJ1-5
CDR3nt: TGTGCCAGCAGTTACGGAGCAGGGGGCATGAACACCATATATTTT; CDR3aa: CASSYGAGGMNTIYF; d_gene: TRBD1; abundance: once; v_gene: TRBV6-6; len: 15; j_gene: TRBJ1-3
CDR3nt: TGTGCCAGCAGTTCTCCTAGACAGGGAAGGCGCCATGAAGCTTTCTTT; CDR3aa: CASSSPRQGRRHEAFF; d_gene: TRBD1; abundance: .; v_gene: TRBV6-2/TRBV6-3; len: 16; j_gene: TRBJ1-1
CDR3nt: TGTGCCAGTAGTATCCGGACTAGCACAGATACGCAGTATTTT; CDR3aa: CASSIRTSTDTQYF; d_gene: .; abundance: .; v_gene: TRBV19; len: 14; j_gene: TRBJ2-3
CDR3nt: TGTGCCAGCAGCTTTGGGTCTAGCGGGAGGTACAATGAGCAGTTCTTC; CDR3aa: CASSFGSSGRYNEQFF; d_gene: TRBD2; abundance: .; v_gene: TRBV5-8; len: 16; j_gene: TRBJ2-1
CDR3nt: TGTGCCAGCAGTCCTTCTCAGGGGACCGGGGAGCTGTTTTTT; CDR3aa: CASSPSQGTGELFF; d_gene: .; abundance: once; v_gene: TRBV6-6; len: 14; j_gene: TRBJ2-2
CDR3nt: TGTGCCAGCAGCTTAGACGGGGTGACTGGGGATGAGCAGTTCTTC; CDR3aa: CASSLDGVTGDEQFF; d_gene: .; abundance: .; v_gene: TRBV11-2; len: 15; j_gene: TRBJ2-1
CDR3nt: TGTGCCAGTAGAGCAGGGATAAGGCAGACCCAGTACTTC; CDR3aa: CASRAGIRQTQYF; d_gene: .; abundance: .; v_gene: TRBV19; len: 13; j_gene: TRBJ2-5
CDR3nt: TGTGCCTGGAGGACAGTTGAAGCTTTCTTT; CDR3aa: CAWRTVEAFF; d_gene: .; abundance: once; v_gene: TRBV30; len: 10; j_gene: TRBJ1-1
CDR3nt: TGTGCCAGCAGTTTATCTGCGGGGTATGGAAATCAGCCCCAGCATTTT; CDR3aa: CASSLSAGYGNQPQHF; d_gene: .; abundance: .; v_gene: TRBV27; len: 16; j_gene: TRBJ1-5
CDR3nt: TGTGCCACCCGGCAGGGGAGCACTGAAGCTTTCTTT; CDR3aa: CATRQGSTEAFF; d_gene: .; abundance: many; v_gene: TRBV19; len: 12; j_gene: TRBJ1-1
CDR3nt: TGTGCCAGCAGCCTAGGACAGGCGGGTGGCTACACCTTC; CDR3aa: CASSLGQAGGYTF; d_gene: TRBD1; abundance: few; v_gene: TRBV5-8; len: 13; j_gene: TRBJ1-2
CDR3nt: TGTGCCAGCAGCCGGACTAGCGGGACAGATACGCAGTATTTT; CDR3aa: CASSRTSGTDTQYF; d_gene: TRBD2; abundance: .; v_gene: TRBV7-3; len: 14; j_gene: TRBJ2-3
CDR3nt: TGTGCCAGCAGTTTTGACAGACTTAAGGGAAAACTGTTTTTT; CDR3aa: CASSFDRLKGKLFF; d_gene: .; abundance: .; v_gene: TRBV27; len: 14; j_gene: TRBJ1-4
CDR3nt: TGTGCCAGCAGCTTAGGTAGGGGACTCAACACAGATACGCAGTATTTT; CDR3aa: CASSLGRGLNTDTQYF; d_gene: .; abundance: .; v_gene: TRBV11-2; len: 16; j_gene: TRBJ2-3
CDR3nt: TGTGCCAGCAGCTACGATCAGGCCTTTACACATCAGCCCCAGCATTTT; CDR3aa: CASSYDQAFTHQPQHF; d_gene: .; abundance: .; v_gene: TRBV28; len: 16; j_gene: TRBJ1-5
CDR3nt: TGTGCCAGCATTTTAACCGGGACAGGGCAAAACATTCAGTACTTC; CDR3aa: CASILTGTGQNIQYF; d_gene: TRBD1; abundance: many; v_gene: TRBV6-5; len: 15; j_gene: TRBJ2-4
CDR3nt: TGTGCCAGCAGTTTATCAGGGGTTAGCAATCAGCCCCAGCATTTT; CDR3aa: CASSLSGVSNQPQHF; d_gene: .; abundance: .; v_gene: TRBV27; len: 15; j_gene: TRBJ1-5
CDR3nt: TGCAGCGTTGCAGGGATCGGAGGCTACACCTTC; CDR3aa: CSVAGIGGYTF; d_gene: .; abundance: once; v_gene: TRBV29-1; len: 11; j_gene: TRBJ1-2
CDR3nt: TGTGCCAGCTCACCGCAAGGGGGCGTCGGCACTGAAGCTTTCTTT; CDR3aa: CASSPQGGVGTEAFF; d_gene: TRBD1; abundance: .; v_gene: TRBV18; len: 15; j_gene: TRBJ1-1
CDR3nt: TGCGCCAGCAGGGGGAGCGGGGGGCTAGAGGAGCAGTACTTC; CDR3aa: CASRGSGGLEEQYF; d_gene: TRBD2; abundance: .; v_gene: TRBV5-1; len: 14; j_gene: TRBJ2-7
CDR3nt: TGTGCCAGCAGGCCATCGGGGGCTGAAGCTTTCTTT; CDR3aa: CASRPSGAEAFF; d_gene: .; abundance: once; v_gene: TRBV28; len: 12; j_gene: TRBJ1-1
CDR3nt: TGCGCCAGCAGCCTGGGGACTAGCGGGAGGTTGGGCACAGATACGCAGTATTTT; CDR3aa: CASSLGTSGRLGTDTQYF; d_gene: TRBD2; abundance: few; v_gene: TRBV5-1; len: 18; j_gene: TRBJ2-3
CDR3nt: TGTGCCAGCAGCAAGGATGCGGCTAGCGGGAGTAGTGAGCAGTTCTTC; CDR3aa: CASSKDAASGSSEQFF; d_gene: TRBD2; abundance: .; v_gene: TRBV7-2; len: 16; j_gene: TRBJ2-1
CDR3nt: TGCAGCGTTGAAGCACGGTTGAACACTGAAGCTTTCTTT; CDR3aa: CSVEARLNTEAFF; d_gene: .; abundance: .; v_gene: TRBV29-1; len: 13; j_gene: TRBJ1-1
CDR3nt: TGTGCCAGTACCCCGGGGACAGGAGTCTACGAGCAGTACTTC; CDR3aa: CASTPGTGVYEQYF; d_gene: TRBD1; abundance: .; v_gene: TRBV19; len: 14; j_gene: TRBJ2-7
CDR3nt: TGCGCCAGCAGCTTGGGCAGGGGATTAGGAGACACTGAAGCTTTCTTT; CDR3aa: CASSLGRGLGDTEAFF; d_gene: .; abundance: once; v_gene: TRBV5-1; len: 16; j_gene: TRBJ1-1
CDR3nt: TGTGCCACCAGCAGAGATCTACTAGCGGGAGGCAATGAGCAGTTCTTC; CDR3aa: CATSRDLLAGGNEQFF; d_gene: TRBD2; abundance: .; v_gene: TRBV15; len: 16; j_gene: TRBJ2-1
CDR3nt: TGCGCCAGCAGCGCCCCTAGTTCCAATGAGCAGTTCTTC; CDR3aa: CASSAPSSNEQFF; d_gene: .; abundance: .; v_gene: TRBV5-1; len: 13; j_gene: TRBJ2-1
CDR3nt: TGCGCCAGCAGCAAACTAGCGGCCGTGAACACCGGGGAGCTGTTTTTT; CDR3aa: CASSKLAAVNTGELFF; d_gene: TRBD2; abundance: .; v_gene: TRBV5-1; len: 16; j_gene: TRBJ2-2
CDR3nt: TGCGCCAGCAGCTTGGATCCGGGAGAGAACACTGAAGCTTTCTTT; CDR3aa: CASSLDPGENTEAFF; d_gene: .; abundance: .; v_gene: TRBV5-1; len: 15; j_gene: TRBJ1-1
CDR3nt: TGTGCCAGCAGCTTCTACCAAGCGGAGTACAATGAGCAGTTCTTC; CDR3aa: CASSFYQAEYNEQFF; d_gene: .; abundance: few; v_gene: TRBV7-2; len: 15; j_gene: TRBJ2-1
CDR3nt: TGTGCCAGCAGTTTAATCGGAGCTAACTATGGCTACACCTTC; CDR3aa: CASSLIGANYGYTF; d_gene: .; abundance: .; v_gene: TRBV28; len: 14; j_gene: TRBJ1-2
CDR3nt: TGCAGCGCCACCGACAGGAGCTCCTACGAGCAGTACTTC; CDR3aa: CSATDRSSYEQYF; d_gene: .; abundance: .; v_gene: TRBV29-1; len: 13; j_gene: TRBJ2-7
CDR3nt: TGTGCCAGTAGTATAGATGAGCGACTCTTTGGCTACACCTTC; CDR3aa: CASSIDERLFGYTF; d_gene: .; abundance: few; v_gene: TRBV19; len: 14; j_gene: TRBJ1-2
CDR3nt: TGTGCCAGCAGCCAACAAAATCGGCAGCCCCAGCATTTT; CDR3aa: CASSQQNRQPQHF; d_gene: .; abundance: .; v_gene: TRBV3-1/TRBV3-2; len: 13; j_gene: TRBJ1-5